The 30 T cell receptor beta chains presented below share a single source sample, sequenced in a study of identical twins. TCRdb passed the 5' RACE reads through MiXCR, listing each CDR3 protein once. This sample has about 700,000 distinct CDR3 sequences; approximately 6% occur once, and the top ten carry around 1.9%. Material for sequencing was naive T cells sorted from blood. The receptors originated from a man in his late teens or twenties in good health.

This clonotype was counted many times. V and J are TRBV12-3 or TRBV12-4 and TRBJ2-1, with TRBD2 matching 14 bases. The junction had 6 bases not matched to a gene; V was cut back by 5 bases and J by 9 bases. The CDR3 length is 15 residues. CDR3 nucleotides: TGTGCCAGCAGTATTACGGGACTAGCGGGAGTTGAGCAGTTCTTC. Protein product: CASSITGLAGVEQFF.

The gene calls are TRBV7-6 and TRBJ1-1; 7 nucleotides line up with TRBD1. The CDR3 runs to 18 residues. The germline gives CDR1 SGHVS, CDR2 FNYEAQ. With 4 bases clipped from V and 0 bases from J, the junction kept 14 bases outside the gene matches. The CDR3 loop reads CASSSETGTETMNTEAFF. The CDR3 nucleotides are TGTGCCAGCAGCTCCGAAACCGGGACAGAAACCATGAACACTGAAGCTTTCTTT.

This clonotype has more than one count but fewer than ten. This sequence joins TRBV20-1 and TRBJ2-1; D uncertain. The V gene lost 6 bases and the J gene lost 3 bases, with 12 bases spanning the gap. Germline V gene sequence: CDR1 DFQATT, CDR2 SNEGSKA (reference sequence). The CDR3 extends over 13 amino acids. DNA of the CDR3: TGCAGTGCCGGGCGAGCGAACTACAATGAGCAGTTCTTC. This codes for CSAGRANYNEQFF.

This chain connects TRBV12-3 or TRBV12-4 to TRBJ1-6; possibly TRBD1 for D (6 bases). This CDR3 spans 15 amino acids. Trimming removed 7 bases at V and 7 bases at J, with 17 bases between. The CDR3 region is CASTSETGLNSPLHF. DNA of the CDR3: TGTGCCAGCACCTCCGAAACAGGGTTGAATTCACCCCTCCACTTT.

This clonotype was seen many times. CDR3 sequence reads: CASSLFPGPRGNEQFF. CDR3 coding DNA: TGTGCCAGCAGTTTATTTCCGGGCCCCAGGGGGAATGAGCAGTTCTTC. The chain uses TRBV27 and TRBJ2-1; TRBD1 agrees at 7 bases. This CDR3 has 16 amino acids. V lost 1 base, J lost 7 bases, and 10 bases stayed unmatched. The germline gives CDR1 MNHEY, CDR2 SMNVEV (reference sequence).

This clonotype appeared many times. The chain has TRBV27 and TRBJ1-2, with unresolved D. V was pared by 6 bases and J by 4 bases, with 15 bases between. From germline, CDR1 is MNHEY and CDR2 SMNVEV (reference sequence). CDR3 size: 14 residues. The CDR3 here is CASSSDQRFYGYTF. The CDR3, as DNA: TGTGCCAGCAGCTCGGATCAGAGATTCTATGGCTACACCTTC.

This chain joins TRBV4-2 and TRBJ2-3; TRBD2 aligns across 10 bases. The V and J ends lost 5 bases and 6 bases, in that order; junction bases with no gene match: 14. CDR1 is LGHNA and CDR2 is YNFKEQ in the germline V gene. The CDR3 consists of 17 residues. The CDR3 DNA follows: TGTGCCAGCAGCGCGGGGGGGCTAGCGGGAGTCGCGGATACGCAGTATTTT. This encodes CASSAGGLAGVADTQYF.

This clonotype was recorded many times. J is TRBJ1-1 and V is TRBV11-1; possibly TRBD1 for D (5 bases). The CDR3 covers 18 residues. The V end lost 5 bases, the J end lost 1 base, and 23 bases lay between the germline ends. CDR1 and CDR2 from the germline V gene are SGHAT and FQDESV (reference sequence). For the CDR3, the DNA is TGTGCCAGCAGCCAAAAGGTGGGGGTAGCCCCAAAGAACACTGAAGCTTTCTTT. This encodes CASSQKVGVAPKNTEAFF.

Concerning this clonotype itself: This may be a read error: a much more frequent sequence differs by one nucleotide. The chain links TRBV7-2 to TRBJ2-7; 10 bases line up with TRBD2. The V segment lost 5 bases and the J segment 7 bases; nucleotides outside the gene matches: 11. The CDR3 is 15 residues long. The germline V gene has CDR1 SGHTA and CDR2 FQGNSA. CDR3 sequence: CASSQTSGHYNEQYF. CDR3 DNA sequence: TGTGCCAGCAGCCAGACTAGCGGGCACTACAATGAGCAGTACTTC.

This clonotype was detected ten times or more. V is TRBV6-6 and J is TRBJ2-7; D is unclear. Trimming shortened V by 0 bases and J by 5 bases, and 2 bases separated the two germline ends. The V gene's germline CDR1 is MNHNY and CDR2 SVGAGI (reference sequence). The CDR3 spans 11 residues. DNA for the CDR3: TGTGCCAGCAGTTACTCGAACGAGCAGTACTTC. This translates into CASSYSNEQYF.

In DNA form, the CDR3 reads TGCAGCGTCGTCGGGCCCAGGGAGGTCCATGAGCAGTTCTTC. Residues: CSVVGPREVHEQFF. The V and J genes are TRBV29-1 and TRBJ2-1, with D maybe TRBD2 (6 bases). V lost 6 bases and J 8 bases, leaving 20 bases between the germline ends. Germline V gives CDR1 SQVTM, CDR2 ANQGSEA. The CDR3 covers 14 residues.

This clonotype was picked up a small number of times. CDR3 sequence (DNA): TGTGCCAGCAGCCATACCCCAAATCACAGGGCTGGTTACGAGCAGTACTTC. Its translation: CASSHTPNHRAGYEQYF. The V call is TRBV5-5, the J call TRBJ2-7, with D possibly being TRBD1 (6 bases). Germline CDR1 is SGHKS and CDR2 is YYEKEE (reference sequence). CDR3 length: 17 residues. Trimming cost V 4 bases and J 4 bases, with 24 bases left between them.

Only a few counts were recorded for this clonotype. This chain uses TRBV4-1 with TRBJ2-7; TRBD1 matches at 9 bases. The CDR3 contains 18 residues. The V gene end was trimmed by 5 bases and the J gene end by 5 bases; junction bases not matched to a gene: 19. Germline V lookup: CDR1 MGHRA, CDR2 YSYEKL. CDR3 protein: CASSTRATPGTGSHEQYF. CDR3 DNA: TGCGCCAGCAGCACAAGAGCCACCCCCGGGACAGGGTCCCACGAGCAGTACTTC.

The CDR3 loop reads CASTPSGARNQPQHF. CDR3 DNA sequence: TGCGCCAGCACACCTTCCGGGGCGAGAAATCAGCCCCAGCATTTT. The gene calls are TRBV5-1 and TRBJ1-5; possibly TRBD1 for D (5 bases). The CDR3 covers 15 residues. V lost 6 bases and J 4 bases, leaving 17 bases between the germline ends. Germline assignment: CDR1 SGHRS and CDR2 YFSETQ. The variable domain in full, with the rest retrieved from reference TRBV5-1 and TRBJ1-5, is KAGVTQTPRYLIKTRGQQVTLSCSPISGHRSVSWYQQTPGQGLQFLFEYFSETQRNKGNFPGRFSGRQFSNSRSEMNVSTLELGDSALYLCASTPSGARNQPQHFGDGTRLSIL.

The chain links TRBV19 to TRBJ1-1; D call uncertain. The CDR3 sequence is 15 residues long. CDR1 is LNHDA and CDR2 is SQIVND in the germline V gene (reference sequence). V lost 3 bases and J 0 bases, leaving 11 bases between the germline ends. CDR3 DNA: TGTGCCAGTAGTATGTCGGGTCAGTTGAACACTGAAGCTTTCTTT. This encodes CASSMSGQLNTEAFF.

The chain combines TRBV15 with TRBJ2-5; 10 bases match TRBD2. The trim removed 8 bases at V and 5 bases at J, leaving 17 bases unmatched. The CDR3 covers 17 residues. Per the germline V gene, CDR1 is LNHNV and CDR2 is YYDKDF (reference sequence). CDR3 protein: CATRGFGRASGSETQYF. The CDR3 region has the DNA TGTGCCACCCGGGGATTCGGAAGGGCTAGCGGGAGCGAGACCCAGTACTTC.

This clonotype was seen many times. The chain uses TRBV6-5 and TRBJ1-5; 8 bases fit TRBD1. V trimming: 4 bases; J trimming: 2 bases; junction bases outside the gene matches: 4. From germline, CDR1 is MNHEY and CDR2 SVGAGI. The CDR3 contains 15 residues. The CDR3 DNA reads as TGTGCCAGCAGTTTGAAGACAGGGGGCAATCAGCCCCAGCATTTT. Translating it yields CASSLKTGGNQPQHF.

This chain links TRBV20-1 with TRBJ2-5; 12 bases are a match to TRBD2. The ends lost 1 base at V and 2 bases at J; junction bases unmatched: 8. Germline CDR1 is DFQATT and CDR2 is SNEGSKA (reference sequence). The CDR3 runs 17 residues. CDR3 residues: CSARGPGLAGQQETQYF. The CDR3 DNA reads as TGCAGTGCTAGAGGCCCGGGACTAGCGGGCCAACAAGAGACCCAGTACTTC.

This clonotype showed up many times. The chain has TRBV6-1 and TRBJ2-3; 9 nucleotides match TRBD1. Trimming cost V 7 bases and J 4 bases; bases outside gene matches: 6. Germline lookup yields CDR1 MNHNS and CDR2 SASEGT. The CDR3 is made up of 14 amino acids. This chain's CDR3 is CASTKGTGSDTQYF. The CDR3 nucleotides read TGTGCCAGCACCAAGGGGACAGGGTCAGATACGCAGTATTTT.

This clonotype showed up many times. The chain employs TRBV6-2 or TRBV6-3 and TRBJ2-1; TRBD1 matches 10 bases. There are 14 residues in the CDR3. The germline CDR1 and CDR2 sequences are MNHEY and SVGEGT. Trimming removed 8 bases from V and 6 bases from J; junction bases left unmatched: 7. The DNA for the CDR3 is TGTGCCAGCCACCTGGGACAGGGGCGCAATGAGCAGTTCTTC. Translating gives CASHLGQGRNEQFF.

This clonotype has just a few counts. CDR3: CAWSATSRQETQYF. CDR3 bases: TGTGCCTGGAGTGCTACTAGCCGGCAAGAGACCCAGTACTTC. The chain combines TRBV30 with TRBJ2-5; possibly TRBD2 for D (6 bases). This CDR3 is 14 amino acids long. Trimming left V 1 base short and J 2 bases short, with 11 bases between. Germline V lookup: CDR1 GTSNPN, CDR2 SVGIG (reference sequence).

This clonotype turned up a few times. This chain joins TRBV27 and TRBJ2-1, with 9 bases matching TRBD2. Germline loops: CDR1 MNHEY, CDR2 SMNVEV (reference sequence). The V gene end was trimmed by 1 base and the J gene end by 8 bases; junction bases not matched to a gene: 12. The CDR3 spans 17 residues. The CDR3 loop is CASSLFGGGSGRDEQFF. The CDR3 bases are TGTGCCAGCAGTTTATTCGGCGGGGGTAGCGGGAGAGATGAGCAGTTCTTC.

This clonotype was seen a few times. The chain carries TRBV27 and TRBJ1-6; a weak D match, TRBD1 (6 bases). This CDR3 region has 14 residues. Germline CDR1 and CDR2: MNHEY and SMNVEV (reference sequence). V dropped 3 bases and J dropped 10 bases, with 13 bases sitting between them. CDR3 in DNA: TGTGCCAGCAGTTTGTACAGGGTTGGATCACCCCTCCACTTT. This encodes CASSLYRVGSPLHF.

The gene calls are TRBV27 and TRBJ2-7, with D unresolved. This CDR3 is built from 8 residues. Deletions cut 9 bases from V and 5 bases from J, with 2 bases between. Germline-derived CDR1 and CDR2 are MNHEY and SMNVEV (reference sequence). The DNA for the CDR3 is TGTGCCAGGGACGAGCAGTACGTC. Residues: CARDEQYV.

This clonotype was counted many times. This chain joins TRBV10-1 and TRBJ1-1, with D possibly TRBD1 on 6 matching bases. Looked up from germline, CDR1 is WNHNN and CDR2 is SYGVQD (reference sequence). The V end lost 11 bases, the J end lost 0 bases, and 13 bases lay between the germline ends. CDR3 size: 13 residues. The CDR3 here is CASGAGLNTEAFF. In DNA form, the CDR3 reads TGCGCCTCGGGGGCTGGATTGAACACTGAAGCTTTCTTT.

This clonotype was detected only a few times. The chain links TRBV7-8 to TRBJ2-7; 7 bases are shared with TRBD2. V trimming: 1 base; J trimming: 3 bases; junction bases outside the gene matches: 6. CDR1 and CDR2 (germline): SGHVS, FQNEAQ. The length of the CDR3 is 15 residues. The CDR3 nucleotides are TGTGCCAGCAGCTTAGTGCGGGAGCTGCACTACGAGCAGTACTTC. As protein: CASSLVRELHYEQYF.

This clonotype was seen at least ten times. The genes are TRBV20-1 and TRBJ1-3; 8 positions agree with TRBD1. The CDR3 length is 15 residues. V was pared by 2 bases and J by 0 bases, with 3 bases of the junction left unmatched. Germline V gene data show CDR1 as DFQATT and CDR2 as SNEGSKA (reference sequence). CDR3 nucleotides: TGCAGTGCTAGATCGCAGGGGGCCTCTGGAAACACCATATATTTT. This sequence encodes CSARSQGASGNTIYF.

Only a few counts were recorded for this clonotype. This sequence joins TRBV20-1 and TRBJ2-2; D not resolved. Germline CDR1 DFQATT, CDR2 SNEGSKA (reference sequence). V lost 0 bases and J lost 7, with 24 bases in between. This CDR3 comprises 18 residues. The DNA of the CDR3 is TGCAGTGCTAGAGATCCGGAACCTAAGTCGGGTCAACACGGGGAGCTGTTTTTT. It translates to CSARDPEPKSGQHGELFF.

This clonotype was seen many times. CDR3 amino acids: CASSYAGGPQGTQYF. The CDR3 nucleotides read TGTGCCAGCAGTTACGCGGGAGGGCCCCAGGGGACCCAGTACTTC. The J gene is TRBJ2-5, the V gene TRBV6-5; 9 bases map to TRBD2. After removal of 2 bases from V and 7 bases from J, the junction contained 8 bases not matched to a gene. The germline V gene encodes CDR1 MNHEY and CDR2 SVGAGI. There are 15 residues in the CDR3.

At least ten counts were recorded for this clonotype. The chain carries TRBV7-3 and TRBJ1-5; tentatively, D is TRBD1 (6 bases). This CDR3 spans 13 amino acids. Germline V lookup: CDR1 SGHTA, CDR2 FQGTGA. V lost 9 bases and J lost 2, with 11 bases in between. DNA of the CDR3: TGTGCCAGTCTACAGGGAGGCAATCAGCCCCAGCATTTT. It encodes CASLQGGNQPQHF.